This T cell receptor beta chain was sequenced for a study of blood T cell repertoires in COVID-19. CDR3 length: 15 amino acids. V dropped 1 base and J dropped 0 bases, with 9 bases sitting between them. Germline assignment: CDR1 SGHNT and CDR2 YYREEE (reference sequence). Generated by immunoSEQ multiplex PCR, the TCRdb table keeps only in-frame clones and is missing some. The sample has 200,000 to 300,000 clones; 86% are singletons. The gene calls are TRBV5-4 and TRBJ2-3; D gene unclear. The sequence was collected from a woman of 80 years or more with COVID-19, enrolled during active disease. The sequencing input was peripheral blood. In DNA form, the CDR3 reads TGTGCCAGCAGCTTGTCGGTTACTAGCACAGATACGCAGTATTTT. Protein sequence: CASSLSVTSTDTQYF.